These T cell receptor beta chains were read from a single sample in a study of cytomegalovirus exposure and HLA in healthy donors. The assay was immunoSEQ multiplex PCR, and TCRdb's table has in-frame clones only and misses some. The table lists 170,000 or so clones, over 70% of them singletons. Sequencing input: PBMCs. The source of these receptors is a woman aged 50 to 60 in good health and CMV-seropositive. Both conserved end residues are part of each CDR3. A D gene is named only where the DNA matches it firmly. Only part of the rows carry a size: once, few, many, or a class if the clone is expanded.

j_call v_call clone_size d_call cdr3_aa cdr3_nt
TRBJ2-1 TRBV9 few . CASSVDQLEYNEQFF TGTGCCAGCAGCGTAGACCAACTAGAATACAATGAGCAGTTCTTC
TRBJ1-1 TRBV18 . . CASSPLERVNTEAFF TGTGCCAGCTCACCCTTGGAGAGGGTGAACACTGAAGCTTTCTTT
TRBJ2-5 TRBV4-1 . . CASSQAVGAETQYF TGCGCCAGCAGCCAAGCCGTGGGGGCGGAGACCCAGTACTTC
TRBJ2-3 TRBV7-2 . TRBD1 CASSLIRDSPSTDTQYF TGTGCCAGCAGCTTAATACGGGACAGCCCTAGCACAGATACGCAGTATTTT
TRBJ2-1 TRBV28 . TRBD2 CASSSPFPVTLLAGDSYNEQFF TGTGCCAGCAGTTCCCCTTTCCCCGTCACGCTACTAGCGGGGGACTCCTACAATGAGCAGTTCTTC
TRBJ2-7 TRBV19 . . CASSTAPGSRQYF TGTGCCAGTAGTACTGCCCCGGGATCCCGGCAGTACTTC
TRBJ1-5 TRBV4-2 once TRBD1 CASSPLGGPANSNQPQHF TGTGCCAGCAGCCCCCTAGGGGGCCCGGCGAATAGCAATCAGCCCCAGCATTTT
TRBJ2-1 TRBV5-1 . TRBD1 CASSGDSHYNEQFF TGCGCCAGCAGCGGGGACAGTCACTACAATGAGCAGTTCTTC
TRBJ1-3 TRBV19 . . CASSILPGASSGNTIYF TGTGCCAGTAGTATCTTGCCAGGGGCCTCCTCTGGAAACACCATATATTTT
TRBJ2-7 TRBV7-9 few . CASSFQGFSYEQYF TGTGCCAGCAGCTTTCAGGGGTTCAGCTACGAGCAGTACTTC
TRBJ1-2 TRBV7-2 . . CASSFDSAYGYTF TGTGCCAGCAGCTTCGACAGTGCCTATGGCTACACCTTC
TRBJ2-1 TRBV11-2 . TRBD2 CASSLGGGEQFF TGTGCCAGCAGCCTCGGGGGGGGCGAGCAGTTCTTC
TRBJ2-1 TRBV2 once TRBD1 CASSVGTGAYNEQFF TGTGCCAGCAGCGTGGGGACAGGGGCCTACAATGAGCAGTTCTTC
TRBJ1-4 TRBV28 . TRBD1 CASSDRVREKLFF TGTGCCAGCAGTGACAGGGTGAGGGAAAAACTGTTTTTT
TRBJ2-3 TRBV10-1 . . CASSESSQGTDTQYF TGCGCCAGCAGTGAGTCGAGCCAGGGGACAGATACGCAGTATTTT
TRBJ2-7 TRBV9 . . CASSRTGYEQYF TGTGCCAGCAGCCGGACGGGGTACGAGCAGTACTTC
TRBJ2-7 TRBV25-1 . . CASSESVAVDYEQYF TGTGCCAGCAGTGAATCCGTAGCGGTTGACTACGAGCAGTACTTC
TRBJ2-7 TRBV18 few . CASSPATYHEQYF TGTGCCAGCTCACCAGCGACATACCACGAGCAGTACTTC
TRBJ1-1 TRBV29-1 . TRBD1 CSVAQGAVSNTEAFF TGCAGCGTTGCACAGGGGGCCGTCTCGAACACTGAAGCTTTCTTT
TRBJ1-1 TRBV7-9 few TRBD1 CASRRGQDTEAFF TGTGCCAGCAGAAGGGGGCAGGACACTGAAGCTTTCTTT
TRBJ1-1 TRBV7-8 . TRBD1 CASSLDRGSTEAFF TGTGCCAGCAGCTTAGACAGGGGTAGCACTGAAGCTTTCTTT
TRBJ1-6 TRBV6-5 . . CASSYTTSANSPLHF TGTGCCAGCAGTTACACTACCTCGGCTAATTCACCCCTCCACTTT
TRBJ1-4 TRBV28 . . CASRLQGEKLFF TGTGCCAGCAGACTCCAGGGTGAAAAACTGTTTTTT
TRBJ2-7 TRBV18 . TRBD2 CASSPGLAGVSYEQYF TGTGCCAGCTCACCGGGACTAGCGGGGGTTTCCTACGAGCAGTACTTC
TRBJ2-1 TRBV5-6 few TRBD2 CASSLMIAGGPGNEQFF TGTGCCAGCAGCTTGATGATAGCGGGGGGGCCTGGGAATGAGCAGTTCTTC
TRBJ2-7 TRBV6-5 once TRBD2 CASSPGGGTAYEQYF TGTGCCAGCAGCCCCGGCGGGGGGACCGCCTACGAGCAGTACTTC
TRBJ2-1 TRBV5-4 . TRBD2 CASSLGGLERGNEQFF TGTGCCAGCAGCTTGGGTGGCTTGGAGCGGGGAAATGAGCAGTTCTTC
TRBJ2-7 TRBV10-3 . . CAISESRASISYEQYF TGTGCCATCAGTGAGTCTCGAGCGAGTATCTCCTACGAGCAGTACTTC
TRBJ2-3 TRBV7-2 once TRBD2 CASSLEAGGSTDTQYF TGTGCCAGCAGCTTAGAGGCGGGGGGAAGCACAGATACGCAGTATTTT
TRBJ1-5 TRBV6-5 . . CASRVGQRSNQPQHF TGTGCCAGCAGAGTGGGGCAGCGAAGCAATCAGCCCCAGCATTTT
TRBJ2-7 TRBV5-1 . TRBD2 CASSWGTRNGEQYF TGCGCCAGCAGCTGGGGGACTAGAAACGGCGAGCAGTACTTC
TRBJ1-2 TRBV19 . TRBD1 CASSVTGQGHYTF TGTGCCAGTAGTGTAACGGGACAGGGTCACTACACCTTC
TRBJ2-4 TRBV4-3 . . CASSRGSGERAKNIQYF TGCGCCAGCAGCCGCGGAAGTGGGGAGAGAGCCAAAAACATTCAGTACTTC
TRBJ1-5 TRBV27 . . CASSPRSMAINQPQHF TGTGCCAGCAGTCCCCGTTCAATGGCCATCAATCAGCCCCAGCATTTT
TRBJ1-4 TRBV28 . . CATLRGGNEKLFF TGTGCCACTCTTCGAGGGGGTAATGAAAAACTGTTTTTT
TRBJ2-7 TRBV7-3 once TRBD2 CASSRAGGAPSEQYF TGTGCCAGCAGCCGAGCGGGAGGCGCCCCCTCCGAGCAGTACTTC
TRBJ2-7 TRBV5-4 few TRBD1 CASSSPGQNYYEQYF TGTGCCAGCAGCTCACCGGGACAGAATTACTACGAGCAGTACTTC
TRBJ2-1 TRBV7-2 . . CASSFARYEQFF TGTGCCAGCAGCTTCGCGAGGTATGAGCAGTTCTTC
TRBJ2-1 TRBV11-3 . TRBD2 CASSASSGGLGWQFF TGTGCCAGCAGCGCCTCTAGCGGGGGCCTCGGTTGGCAGTTCTTC
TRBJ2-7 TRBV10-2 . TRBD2 CASGRAYEQYF TGCGCCAGCGGGAGGGCCTACGAGCAGTACTTC
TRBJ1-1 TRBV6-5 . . CASSYDRNTEAFF TGTGCCAGCAGTTACGACAGGAACACTGAAGCTTTCTTT
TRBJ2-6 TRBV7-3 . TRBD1 CASSPQGAGANGLTF TGTGCCAGCAGCCCTCAGGGGGCTGGGGCCAACGGCCTGACTTTC
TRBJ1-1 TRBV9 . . CASSPLGGAGNTEAFF TGTGCCAGCAGCCCGTTAGGAGGGGCGGGGAACACTGAAGCTTTCTTT
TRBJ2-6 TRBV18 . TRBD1 CASSPRQGASGANVLTF TGTGCCAGCTCACCAAGGCAGGGGGCGTCCGGGGCCAACGTCCTGACTTTC
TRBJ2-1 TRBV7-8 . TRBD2 CASSFQGRGVYNEQFF TGTGCCAGCAGCTTTCAGGGGCGGGGGGTCTACAATGAGCAGTTCTTC
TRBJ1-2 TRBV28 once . CASSLESGPRGGYTF TGTGCCAGCAGTTTGGAGTCTGGCCCGCGGGGTGGCTACACCTTC
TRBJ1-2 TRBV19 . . CASSPKTGSDYGYTF TGTGCCAGTAGTCCAAAGACAGGATCGGACTATGGCTACACCTTC
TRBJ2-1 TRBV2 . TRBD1 CATNPGTGWTDEQFF TGTGCTACCAATCCCGGGACAGGGTGGACGGATGAGCAGTTCTTC
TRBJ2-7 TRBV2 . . CASSERAGEYEQYF TGTGCCAGCAGTGAAAGGGCAGGGGAATACGAGCAGTACTTC
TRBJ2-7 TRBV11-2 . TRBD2 CASSSPGGGGAHEQYF TGTGCCAGCAGCTCGCCCGGGGGCGGGGGGGCGCACGAGCAGTACTTC
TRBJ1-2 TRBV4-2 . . CASSHRGGADYTF TGTGCCAGCAGTCACCGAGGGGGGGCAGACTACACCTTC
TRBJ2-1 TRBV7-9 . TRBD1 CSSSSFGQGVSGNEQFF TGTTCCAGCAGCTCCTTTGGGCAGGGGGTCTCCGGCAATGAGCAGTTCTTC
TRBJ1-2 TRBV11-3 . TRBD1 CASSQDRDGGYTF TGTGCCAGCAGCCAAGACAGGGATGGAGGCTACACCTTC